The source of this T cell receptor (beta chain) is a study of blood T cell repertoires in COVID-19. Study details: Recovered Cohort 3 donors showed two negative PCRs, clearance, or symptom resolution. Material from acute and convalescent COVID-19 was sourced from the United States, Italy and Spain.

The germline gives CDR1 LGHNA, CDR2 YNFKEQ. Between the trimmed V and J ends, which lost 0 bases and 1 base, there was a span of 12 bases. This CDR3 contains 16 residues. Assay: immunoSEQ multiplex PCR; the TCRdb copy retains only in-frame clones and omits some. The sample records a few hundred thousand clones, 87% being singletons. The receptor's source is a man aged 35 to 55 in a cohort exposed to, infected with or recovered from COVID-19 (not recorded which). The chain carries TRBV4-2 and TRBJ1-1; weak D call: TRBD1 (5 bases). The sample consisted of PBMCs or T cells enriched from blood (not recorded which). CDR3: CASSQDSVQGNTEAFF. The CDR3 DNA reads as TGTGCCAGCAGCCAAGACTCCGTGCAGGGGAACACTGAAGCTTTCTTT.